A selection of T cell receptor beta chains follows, all from one sample in a study of shared clonotypes between healthy human individuals. TCRdb's copy holds only in-frame clones and misses some; the assay was immunoSEQ multiplex PCR. Among more than 2,000,000 clones listed, more than 80% were seen once. The sample was naive CD4+ T cells from PBMCs. Every receptor here comes from a man aged 18 to 29 in good health. Some clones in this sample may be carry-over from other donors' samples. Each CDR3 is given with its conserved first and last residue. A D gene is named only where the DNA matches it firmly. A clone size is listed for some rows: how often the clone was seen (once, few, many), or a class if it is expanded.

TRBV2	TRBJ1-4	.	.	TGTGCCAGCAGTCCCGACAGGTTTTCTAATGAAAAACTGTTTTTT	CASSPDRFSNEKLFF
TRBV19	TRBJ1-2	.	.	TGTGCCAGTAGTATCCGAGATGGCTACACCTTC	CASSIRDGYTF
TRBV7-3	TRBJ2-1	TRBD2	.	TGTGCCAGCAGCTTGTTTCGGACTAGCGGGACCAATGAGCAGTTCTTC	CASSLFRTSGTNEQFF
TRBV9	TRBJ2-7	TRBD1	.	TGTGCCAGCAGCGCATCAGGGGGTATGGACGAGCAGTACTTC	CASSASGGMDEQYF
TRBV5-1	TRBJ2-3	.	.	TGCGCCAGCAGACAAGACGGGACCAGCACAGATACGCAGTATTTT	CASRQDGTSTDTQYF
TRBV30	TRBJ2-7	.	.	TGTGCCTGGAGTCGCGGGCGAGGGTACGAGCAGTACTTC	CAWSRGRGYEQYF
TRBV14	TRBJ1-2	.	.	TGTGCCAGCAGCCAGGCAGGGTCGCTTGGCTACACCTTC	CASSQAGSLGYTF
TRBV9	TRBJ2-1	.	.	TGTGCCAGCAGCGGGGGACTGAAATACAATGAGCAGTTCTTC	CASSGGLKYNEQFF
TRBV7-8	TRBJ2-5	TRBD1	.	TGTGCCAGCAGCTCCGGACAGGGGAAATCAGAGACCCAGTACTTC	CASSSGQGKSETQYF
TRBV5-1	TRBJ1-2	TRBD1	.	TGCGCCAGCAGCTTGGGAGGGGGCAACTATGGCTACACCTTC	CASSLGGGNYGYTF
TRBV6-5	TRBJ1-4	TRBD1	.	TGTGCCAGCCAGAGGACAGGACGTGAAAAACTGTTTTTT	CASQRTGREKLFF
TRBV4-3	TRBJ1-4	TRBD1	once	TGCGCCAGCAGCCCAGTAGGGACAGGGGATGAAAAACTGTTTTTT	CASSPVGTGDEKLFF
TRBV9	TRBJ1-2	TRBD1	.	TGTGCCAGCAGCCCAACCCCCGGGACAGTCTATGGCTACACCTTC	CASSPTPGTVYGYTF
TRBV6-6	TRBJ1-5	TRBD1	.	TGTGCCAGCAGTTACCGACAGGGGGATGGCAATCAGCCCCAGCATTTT	CASSYRQGDGNQPQHF
TRBV9	TRBJ2-7	.	.	TGTGCCAGCAGCCCAGTAGCGGCGGAGATAAACGAGCAGTACTTC	CASSPVAAEINEQYF
TRBV6-1	TRBJ2-2	TRBD1	.	TGTGCCAGCAGGGGACAGGGGCCTCCCGGGGAGCTGTTTTTT	CASRGQGPPGELFF
TRBV28	TRBJ1-4	.	.	TGTGCCAGCAGGCGAGACACTCGGGTACCCATGCTGTTTTTT	CASRRDTRVPMLFF
TRBV29-1	TRBJ2-3	TRBD1	once	TGCAGCTTAGAGGGGGCGGATACGCAGTATTTT	CSLEGADTQYF
TRBV27	TRBJ2-1	.	.	TGTGCCAGCAGGGGGTGGTGGCAGGGGACCAATGAGCAGTTCTTC	CASRGWWQGTNEQFF
TRBV6-1	TRBJ2-7	.	.	TGTGCCAGCAGACCCTCAGGACCTCACCTGGAGCAGTACTTC	CASRPSGPHLEQYF
TRBV7-3	TRBJ2-2	TRBD2	.	TGTGCCAGCAGCTTAAAGCGCGGGAGGGCCGGGACCGGGGAGCTGTTTTTT	CASSLKRGRAGTGELFF
TRBV9	TRBJ2-5	.	.	TGTGCCAGCAGTCGCAGCCCCCAAGAGACCCAGTACTTC	CASSRSPQETQYF
TRBV29-1	TRBJ2-5	.	once	TGCAGCGGGAGAGGGGGAGGAGAGACCCAGTACTTC	CSGRGGGETQYF
TRBV6-6	TRBJ2-2	.	.	TGTGCCAGCCGTCAGGGGGGCACCGGGGAGCTGTTTTTT	CASRQGGTGELFF
TRBV4-2	TRBJ1-3	.	.	TGTGCCAGCAGCCGTTCCCCGACAGGCCGCTCTGGAAACACCATATATTTT	CASSRSPTGRSGNTIYF
TRBV10-1	TRBJ2-2	TRBD2	once	TGCGCCAGCAGTGAGACAGCGGGAGGGACCACCGGGGAGCTGTTTTTT	CASSETAGGTTGELFF
TRBV18	TRBJ1-3	.	.	TGTGCCAGCTCGGATCGACAGATCTCTGGAAACACCATATATTTT	CASSDRQISGNTIYF
TRBV30	TRBJ1-1	.	.	TGTGCCTGGAGTGGGCGGTCTGAAGCTTTCTTT	CAWSGRSEAFF
TRBV28	TRBJ2-7	.	.	TGTGCCAGCAGTTTATTAAGTGGGAGCTACGAGCAGTACTTC	CASSLLSGSYEQYF